The rows below give T cell receptor beta chains drawn from one sample of a study of blood T cell repertoires in COVID-19. Libraries were prepared by immunoSEQ multiplex PCR; TCRdb keeps only in-frame clonotypes and omits some of them. Counted here are roughly 100,000 clones, about 87% occurring once; the ten biggest clones make up roughly 4.2%. The sample taken for sequencing was peripheral blood. The receptors originated from a human donor with COVID-19, enrolled during active disease. The donor label of this sample is uncertain. Each CDR3 is given with its conserved first and last residue. A D gene is named only where the DNA matches it firmly. Part of the rows lack a size; the others show once, few, many or a class for expanded clones.

CDR3 protein | CDR3 DNA | J gene | CDR3 length | clone size | D gene | V gene
CASSLEGQSNTQYF | TGTGCCAGCAGCTTGGAGGGACAGTCAAATACGCAGTATTTT | TRBJ2-3 | 14 | NA | TRBD1 | TRBV5-5
CASSYFPQGNTEAFF | TGTGCCAGCAGTTACTTCCCACAGGGGAACACTGAAGCTTTCTTT | TRBJ1-1 | 15 | NA | NA | TRBV6-5
CANQVSAGSYNEQFF | TGTGCCAATCAAGTCTCCGCCGGCTCCTACAATGAGCAGTTCTTC | TRBJ2-1 | 15 | NA | NA | TRBV2
CATSRDRITDTQYF | TGTGCCACCAGCAGAGATCGTATCACAGATACGCAGTATTTT | TRBJ2-3 | 14 | NA | NA | TRBV15
CASSEFGVKGNTIYF | TGTGCCAGCAGTGAATTCGGGGTAAAAGGAAACACCATATATTTT | TRBJ1-3 | 15 | NA | NA | TRBV6-1
CASSLQGNIYNEQFF | TGTGCCAGCAGCTTACAGGGGAATATCTACAATGAGCAGTTCTTC | TRBJ2-1 | 15 | NA | TRBD1 | TRBV9
CAISEYQSTSYGYTF | TGTGCCATCAGTGAGTACCAATCAACAAGCTATGGCTACACCTTC | TRBJ1-2 | 15 | NA | NA | TRBV10-3
CASSSRRGSYEQYF | TGTGCCAGCAGTAGCCGACGGGGATCCTACGAGCAGTACTTC | TRBJ2-7 | 14 | NA | NA | TRBV27
CASSDLNYGYTF | TGCGCCAGCAGTGACTTAAACTATGGCTACACCTTC | TRBJ1-2 | 12 | NA | NA | TRBV10-2
CAVATAGGAGTGANVLTF | TGTGCCGTCGCGACAGCAGGGGGCGCCGGGACTGGGGCCAACGTCCTGACTTTC | TRBJ2-6 | 18 | NA | TRBD1 | TRBV24-1
CASSRRLGLAGTSSYNEQFF | TGTGCCAGCAGCCGAAGACTAGGGCTAGCGGGGACAAGCTCCTACAATGAGCAGTTCTTC | TRBJ2-1 | 20 | few | TRBD2 | TRBV14
CASSLAGREMDGYTF | TGTGCCAGCAGCTTGGCTGGCAGGGAAATGGATGGCTACACCTTC | TRBJ1-2 | 15 | once | NA | TRBV6-2/TRBV6-3
CASSFGGLSLYEQYF | TGTGCCAGCAGCTTCGGGGGACTCTCACTCTACGAGCAGTACTTC | TRBJ2-7 | 15 | NA | NA | TRBV5-5
CASSELNQAPETQYF | TGTGCCAGCAGTGAATTAAACCAGGCTCCAGAGACCCAGTACTTC | TRBJ2-5 | 15 | NA | NA | TRBV25-1
CASSPTMGQVDNEQFF | TGTGCCAGCTCACCCACGATGGGACAGGTGGACAATGAGCAGTTCTTC | TRBJ2-1 | 16 | NA | TRBD1 | TRBV18
CASKRDRGPSYEQYF | TGTGCCAGCAAAAGGGACAGGGGGCCTTCCTACGAGCAGTACTTC | TRBJ2-7 | 15 | NA | TRBD1 | TRBV2
CASNAGGGSLYGYTF | TGTGCCAGCAACGCGGGGGGAGGGTCCCTCTATGGCTACACCTTC | TRBJ1-2 | 15 | NA | NA | TRBV6-5
CASSSIPGGLEGYNSPLHF | TGTGCCAGCAGTTCCATCCCCGGGGGGTTAGAGGGATATAATTCACCCCTCCACTTT | TRBJ1-6 | 19 | once | NA | TRBV28
CASSWGQGAETQYF | TGTGCCAGCAGCTGGGGACAGGGGGCAGAGACCCAGTACTTC | TRBJ2-5 | 14 | NA | TRBD1 | TRBV11-3
CASTPPRGPLHF | TGTGCCAGCACCCCCCCCAGGGGACCCCTCCACTTT | TRBJ1-6 | 12 | NA | NA | TRBV28
CAWGGLSMTAFYGYTF | TGTGCCTGGGGTGGTCTGTCGATGACAGCTTTCTATGGCTACACCTTC | TRBJ1-2 | 16 | NA | NA | TRBV30
CASSQGQTYGYTF | TGTGCCAGCAGCCAAGGACAGACTTATGGCTACACCTTC | TRBJ1-2 | 13 | NA | NA | TRBV3-1/TRBV3-2
CASSPPTSSGANVLTF | TGTGCCAGCTCACCACCAACAAGCTCTGGGGCCAACGTCCTGACTTTC | TRBJ2-6 | 16 | NA | NA | TRBV18
CASSVVRRTNEKLFF | TGTGCCAGCAGCGTAGTTAGGAGGACTAATGAAAAACTGTTTTTT | TRBJ1-4 | 15 | few | NA | TRBV9
CASSSSPSGELFF | TGTGCCAGCAGCTCGTCCCCTTCCGGGGAGCTGTTTTTT | TRBJ2-2 | 13 | NA | NA | TRBV11-3
CASSLSGGETQYF | TGTGCCAGCAGCTTATCCGGGGGAGAGACCCAGTACTTC | TRBJ2-5 | 13 | NA | NA | TRBV11-2
CASSEGDRGLTPLHF | TGTGCCAGCAGTGAAGGGGACAGGGGGCTGACACCCCTCCACTTT | TRBJ1-6 | 15 | NA | TRBD1 | TRBV2
CASSQQPDRAHYGYTF | TGTGCCAGCAGCCAACAACCGGACAGGGCGCACTATGGCTACACCTTC | TRBJ1-2 | 16 | few | TRBD1 | TRBV3-1/TRBV3-2
CASSLRTSGGQGDTQYF | TGTGCCAGTAGTCTGAGGACTAGCGGGGGTCAGGGAGATACGCAGTATTTT | TRBJ2-3 | 17 | NA | TRBD2 | TRBV19
CASSREGSYNSPLHF | TGTGCCAGCAGCCGGGAAGGCTCCTATAATTCACCCCTCCACTTT | TRBJ1-6 | 15 | NA | NA | TRBV2
CASSQAPQGLYYGYTF | TGCGCCAGCAGCCAAGCGCCACAGGGATTATACTATGGCTACACCTTC | TRBJ1-2 | 16 | few | NA | TRBV4-1
CASSGKQGFTAYGYTF | TGTGCCAGTAGTGGGAAGCAGGGGTTCACGGCGTATGGCTACACCTTC | TRBJ1-2 | 16 | NA | NA | TRBV19
CAIKPDRDQPQHF | TGTGCCATCAAGCCCGACAGGGATCAGCCCCAGCATTTT | TRBJ1-5 | 13 | NA | TRBD1 | TRBV10-3
CASSVMAVSGNTIYF | TGTGCCAGCAGTGTCATGGCCGTCTCTGGAAACACCATATATTTT | TRBJ1-3 | 15 | NA | NA | TRBV2
CASSLVSRETQYF | TGTGCCAGCAGCTTGGTCAGTCGTGAGACCCAGTACTTC | TRBJ2-5 | 13 | NA | NA | TRBV5-4